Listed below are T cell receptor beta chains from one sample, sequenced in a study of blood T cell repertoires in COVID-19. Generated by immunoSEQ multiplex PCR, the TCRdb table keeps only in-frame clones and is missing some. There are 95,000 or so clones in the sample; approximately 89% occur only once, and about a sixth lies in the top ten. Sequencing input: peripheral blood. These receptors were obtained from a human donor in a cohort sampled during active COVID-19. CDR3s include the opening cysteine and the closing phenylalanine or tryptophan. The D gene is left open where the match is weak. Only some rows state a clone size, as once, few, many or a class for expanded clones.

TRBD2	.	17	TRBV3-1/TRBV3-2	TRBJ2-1	CASSQDKGLAGHNEQFF	TGTGCCAGCAGCCAAGATAAGGGACTAGCGGGGCACAATGAGCAGTTCTTC
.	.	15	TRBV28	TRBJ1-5	CASSGPVAGNQPQHF	TGTGCCAGCAGTGGCCCGGTGGCGGGCAATCAGCCCCAGCATTTT
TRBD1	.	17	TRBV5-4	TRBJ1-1	CASSLGGGTGAVTEAFF	TGTGCCAGCAGCTTGGGGGGAGGGACAGGGGCCGTCACTGAAGCTTTCTTT
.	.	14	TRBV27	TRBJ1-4	CASSPSGGNEKLFF	TGTGCCAGCAGTCCTTCGGGAGGGAACGAAAAACTGTTTTTT
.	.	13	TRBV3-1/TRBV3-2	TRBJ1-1	CASSLRSHTEAFF	TGTGCCAGCAGCCTCAGATCCCACACTGAAGCTTTCTTT
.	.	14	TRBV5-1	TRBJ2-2	CASSLFRNTGELFF	TGCGCCAGCAGCTTGTTTCGGAACACCGGGGAGCTGTTTTTT
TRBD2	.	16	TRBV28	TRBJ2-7	CASSPPGGVGSWEQYF	TGTGCCAGCAGCCCTCCGGGGGGAGTTGGAAGTTGGGAGCAGTACTTC
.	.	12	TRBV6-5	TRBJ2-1	CASSYSPGEQFF	TGTGCCAGCAGTTACTCGCCGGGTGAGCAGTTCTTC
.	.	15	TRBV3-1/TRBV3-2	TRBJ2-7	CASSQVGQGSYEQYF	TGTGCCAGCAGCCAAGTTGGGCAGGGGTCCTACGAGCAGTACTTC
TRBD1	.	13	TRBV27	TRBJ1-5	CASRPWDRQVQHF	TGTGCCAGCAGGCCGTGGGACAGGCAGGTCCAGCATTTT
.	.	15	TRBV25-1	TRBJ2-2	CASSEFQGTTGELFF	TGTGCCAGCAGTGAATTCCAGGGTACCACCGGGGAGCTGTTTTTT
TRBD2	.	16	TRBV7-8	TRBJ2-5	CASSLALAGGLKTQYF	TGTGCCAGCAGCTTGGCCCTAGCGGGGGGATTAAAGACCCAGTACTTC
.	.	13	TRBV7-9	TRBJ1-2	CASGGGLYDGYTF	TGTGCCAGCGGTGGGGGCTTGTACGATGGCTACACCTTC
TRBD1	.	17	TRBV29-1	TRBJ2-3	CSVSPPDRVDSTDTQYF	TGCAGCGTTTCACCGCCCGACAGGGTCGATAGCACAGATACGCAGTATTTT
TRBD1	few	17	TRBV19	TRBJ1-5	CASSPKDRVYSNQPQHF	TGTGCCAGTAGTCCCAAGGACAGGGTCTATAGCAATCAGCCCCAGCATTTT
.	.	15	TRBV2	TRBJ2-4	CASSEQVTAKNIQYF	TGTGCCAGCAGCGAACAGGTGACAGCCAAAAACATTCAGTACTTC
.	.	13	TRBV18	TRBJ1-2	CASSPRGLDGYTF	TGTGCCAGCTCACCGAGAGGGTTGGATGGCTACACCTTC
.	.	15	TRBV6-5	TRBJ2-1	CASSKQRTVPNEQFF	TGTGCCAGCAGTAAGCAACGGACAGTTCCCAATGAGCAGTTCTTC
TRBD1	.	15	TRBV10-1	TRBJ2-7	CASSFGQGYLYEQYF	TGCGCCAGCAGCTTCGGACAGGGCTACCTCTACGAGCAGTACTTC
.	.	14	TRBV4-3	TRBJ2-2	CASSQGTDTGELFF	TGCGCCAGCAGCCAAGGAACGGACACCGGGGAGCTGTTTTTT
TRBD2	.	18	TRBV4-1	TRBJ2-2	CASSQVPGGGTNTGELFF	TGCGCCAGCAGCCAAGTGCCGGGGGGAGGCACGAACACCGGGGAGCTGTTTTTT
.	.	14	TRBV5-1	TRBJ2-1	CASSFRGSYNEQFF	TGCGCCAGCAGCTTCCGGGGGTCCTACAATGAGCAGTTCTTC
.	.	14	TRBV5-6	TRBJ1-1	CASSILQGSYGAFF	TGTGCCAGCAGCATACTCCAGGGAAGTTATGGAGCTTTCTTT
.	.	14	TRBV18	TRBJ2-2	CASSPGQWTGELFF	TGTGCCAGCTCACCGGGACAATGGACCGGGGAGCTGTTTTTT
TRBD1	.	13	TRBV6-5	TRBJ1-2	CATRDRANYGYTF	TGTGCCACTCGGGACAGAGCTAACTATGGCTACACCTTC
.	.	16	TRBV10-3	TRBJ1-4	CAITPGPGGPNEKLFF	TGTGCCATCACCCCCGGGCCCGGAGGTCCTAATGAAAAACTGTTTTTT
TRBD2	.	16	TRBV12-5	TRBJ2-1	CASGPPGGSSYNEQFF	TGTGCTAGTGGTCCGCCCGGCGGGAGCTCCTACAATGAGCAGTTCTTC
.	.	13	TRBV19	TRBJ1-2	CASTRQSLGGYTF	TGTGCCAGTACCCGACAGAGCCTTGGTGGCTACACCTTC
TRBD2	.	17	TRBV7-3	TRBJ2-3	CASSSHPRGVSTDTQYF	TGTGCCAGCAGCTCACACCCGCGGGGGGTTAGCACAGATACGCAGTATTTT
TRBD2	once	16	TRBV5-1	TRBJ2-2	CASSFRTSGGTGELFF	TGCGCCAGCAGCTTCCGGACTAGCGGGGGCACCGGGGAGCTGTTTTTT
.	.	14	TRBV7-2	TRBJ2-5	CASSLAQEAGTQYF	TGTGCCAGCAGCTTAGCGCAAGAGGCCGGGACCCAGTACTTC
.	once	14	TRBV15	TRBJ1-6	CATSRGLYNSPLHF	TGTGCCACCAGCAGAGGGCTGTATAATTCACCCCTCCACTTT
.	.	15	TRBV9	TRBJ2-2	CASSSRGTNRGELFF	TGTGCCAGCAGCTCAAGGGGGACCAACAGAGGGGAGCTGTTTTTT
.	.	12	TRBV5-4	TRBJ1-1	CASSVLGTEAFF	TGTGCCAGCAGCGTTCTCGGCACTGAAGCTTTCTTT
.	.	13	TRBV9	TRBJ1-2	CASSPPSNGGYTF	TGTGCCAGCAGCCCACCTTCTAACGGTGGCTACACCTTC
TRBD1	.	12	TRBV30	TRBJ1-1	CAWRFWQGDAFF	TGTGCCTGGAGATTTTGGCAGGGGGACGCTTTCTTT
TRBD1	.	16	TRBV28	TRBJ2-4	CASSLLPGQGFVIQYF	TGTGCCAGCAGTTTGCTACCGGGACAGGGGTTTGTCATTCAGTACTTC
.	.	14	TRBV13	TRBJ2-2	CASSLPANTGELFF	TGTGCCAGCAGCTTACCAGCGAACACCGGGGAGCTGTTTTTT
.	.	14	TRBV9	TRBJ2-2	CASSVGSQDGELFF	TGTGCCAGCAGCGTAGGGTCTCAGGACGGGGAGCTGTTTTTT
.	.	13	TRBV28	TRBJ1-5	CASQGYSNQPQHF	TGTGCCAGCCAGGGCTATAGCAATCAGCCCCAGCATTTT